This TCR beta chain was recovered during a study of T cell responses to AZD1222 COVID-19 vaccine (TCRdb year 2021). Turning to the overall study: A total of 233 trial participants underwent TCR sequencing, of whom roughly 210 had received two doses of AZD1222 and approximately 26 had received two doses of the MenACWY control vaccine. Trial participants were enrolled into age subgroups of 18-55, 56-69 and 70-plus years, which contained about 150, 28 and 57 TCR-sequenced participants, respectively. General study outcomes and caveats: A significant rise in spike-specific TCR breadth and depth was observed after two AZD1222 doses relative to day 0 and relative to MenACWY recipients. Conclusions about previously exposed vaccinees were limited because only six AZD1222 recipients were SARS-CoV-2 seropositive at baseline. No day 14 peak-response samples were available, so repertoires were characterized only after the peak T cell response. Most participants were white British and females outnumbered males, and the authors suggested that clonal diversity may have been underestimated. In the small 56-69-year group, the increase in depth fell short of significance, most likely because of low power. Reportedly, close to half of the unique spike-specific TCRs recognized epitopes lying outside the regions that are mutated in the B.1.351 and B.1.1.7 variants. Vaccine-associated CD4 TCRs spanned the whole spike protein, with dominant responses in regions 160-218 and 743-854.

Details on this clone: There is no known antigen for this receptor. No base quality information exists; no much larger clone differs at one position.

The germline V and J ends show losses of 0 bases and 9 bases respectively, and no gene match explains 12 bases of the junction. Taken from the germline V gene, the CDR1 and CDR2 loops are SGHTA and FQGNSA. The CDR3 covers 18 residues, taking in both the cysteine and the phenylalanine. Only the CDR3 portion is preserved as DNA: 54 bases, with reading frame beginning at the first base. Interpreted using the paper, the time point label stands for: baseline before first vaccination. The treatment or condition tag for this specimen amounts to: meningococcal conjugate vaccine given as trial control. Samples from vaccinated people were obtained from the UK trials COV001 and COV002, which included a single-blind randomized controlled phase 2/3 trial of AZD1222 (ChAdOx1 nCoV-19) in healthy adults. For TCRbeta chain sequencing, PBMC samples were collected from trial participants at day 0 and at day 28 after the second dose.

The CDR3 regions of human TCRbeta chains were analyzed by immunosequencing. Under the source paper's analysis protocol: Repertoire TCRs were checked for matches against a reference library of SARS-CoV-2-specific TCRs that had been generated using the MIRA antigen-specificity platform. Breadth meant the fraction of unique TCRs that were SARS-CoV-2-associated, whereas depth meant the fraction of total T cells that were SARS-CoV-2-associated. Each spike-specific TCR was assigned to its reactive spike region and to a CD4 or CD8 class using the MIRA data. Log10-transformed breadth and depth values were compared by one-way ANOVA with Sidak's multiple comparisons tests. The table was pulled from immuneACCESS by TCRdb, which kept in-frame rearrangements only. Such tables lose some clones; where checked, under half of the loss comes from unresolved V genes, and the rest has no known cause. The DNA gave D and trimming, while V, J and clone size come from that table. Counted in this sample were 65,000 to 80,000 clones; 92% of them appeared once. The biggest ten clones account for roughly 7% of the sample.

The sample consisted of peripheral blood, taken on day 0 of MenACWY control vaccination. This clonotype originated in an adult in good health. This chain joins TRBV7-2 to TRBJ2-7, and TRBD2 aligns with 15 junction nucleotides. The sequenced DNA: TGTGCCAGCAGCTTAGCGTCGGGAGCTGGACTAGCGGGGGGGCGGCAGTACTTC. Protein translation: CASSLASGAGLAGGRQYF.